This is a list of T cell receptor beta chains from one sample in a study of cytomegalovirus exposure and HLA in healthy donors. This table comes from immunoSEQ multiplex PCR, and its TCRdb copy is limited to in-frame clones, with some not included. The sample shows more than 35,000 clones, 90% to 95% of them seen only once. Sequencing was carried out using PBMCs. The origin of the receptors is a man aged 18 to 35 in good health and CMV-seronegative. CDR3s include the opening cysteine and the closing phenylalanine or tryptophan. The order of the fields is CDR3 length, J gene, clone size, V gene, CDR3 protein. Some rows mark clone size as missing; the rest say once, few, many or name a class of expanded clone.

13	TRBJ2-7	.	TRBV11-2	CASSLAGAYEQYF
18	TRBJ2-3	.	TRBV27	CASSLVTSGRWGTDTQYF
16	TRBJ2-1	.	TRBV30	CAWSVRGGASYNEQFF
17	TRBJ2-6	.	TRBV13	CASSLGQGALGANVLTF
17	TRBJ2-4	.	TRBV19	CASSIVRQGRAKNIQYF
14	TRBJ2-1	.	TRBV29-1	CSVDGGSSYNEQFF
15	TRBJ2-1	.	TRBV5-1	CASRFSGPTYNEQFF
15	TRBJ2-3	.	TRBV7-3	CASSMGGLTTDTQYF
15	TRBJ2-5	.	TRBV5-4	CASSYERGAGEAQYF
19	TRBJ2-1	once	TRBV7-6	CASSLAISTGARVLAEQFF
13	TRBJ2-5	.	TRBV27	CASSSPGDETQYF
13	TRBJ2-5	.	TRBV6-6	CVSGSLEGGTQYF
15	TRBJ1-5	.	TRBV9	CASSPTGTGHQPQHF
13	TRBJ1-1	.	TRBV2	CASSAQGGTEAFF
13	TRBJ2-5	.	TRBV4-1	CASSRLAKETQYF
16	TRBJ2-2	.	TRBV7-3	CASSLQAGLNTGELFF
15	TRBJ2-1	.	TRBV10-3	CAISEGSGSINEQFF
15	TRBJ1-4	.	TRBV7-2	CASSFQGPTNEKLFF